What follows describes a single TCR beta chain. What it recognizes is unknown. Germline and junction disagree at one end, which may indicate a read error. Primers: 60 Vbeta forward and 13 Jbeta reverse. Method: immunoSEQ multiplex PCR; TCRdb's copy keeps in-frame clones and lacks some. The top ten clones hold approximately 15% of a sample with 80,000 to 95,000 clones, roughly 77% of them seen once. These data come from a study of cytomegalovirus exposure and HLA in healthy donors. Looking at the study overall: A data release that came early held approximately 85 million unique TCRs from HLA-typed donors.

Germline CDR1 is SSHAT and CDR2 is FNYEAQ (reference sequence). The CDR3 extends over 13 amino acids. Study results and caveats: Later analysis revealed greater clonal expansion in HLA-associated TCR beta chains than in equally common others.

The sequence was obtained from a woman between 40 and 55 years old in good health and CMV-seropositive. The chain couples TRBV7-7 to TRBJ2-7; tentatively, D is TRBD1 (5 bases). Sequencing was carried out using PBMCs. The CDR3 loop is CASSPWGIYEQYF. The CDR3 DNA reads TGTGCTAGCAGCCCTTGGGGCATCTACGAGCAGTACTTC. The full variable domain, in which reference TRBV7-7 and TRBJ2-7 provide the parts outside the CDR3, is GAGVSQSPRYKVTKRGQDVTLRCDPISSHATLYWYQQALGQGPEFLTYFNYEAQPDKSGLPSDRFSAERPEGSISTLTIQRTEQRDSAMYRCASSPWGIYEQYFGPGTRLTVT.